This T cell receptor beta chain was obtained from a study of blood T cells in healthy people across ages. On this clonotype itself: Its specificity is not known.

Study results and caveats: There were more naive CD4+ cells and higher diversity in long-lived donors than in aged donors.

The CDR3 contains 16 residues. Germline CDR1 is MNHNY and CDR2 is SVGAGI (reference sequence). Trimming took 5 bases from V and 2 from J, leaving 15 bases between them. Then a second PCR, running about 7 to 11 cycles, was carried out with a sample-barcoded 5' primer and a J-beta primer mix. Sequencing recovered at least 2.5 million CDR3-containing paired-end reads from each sample. TCRdb called the 5' RACE reads again in MiXCR, with one record for every CDR3 protein. The sample lists about 2 million distinct CDR3 sequences; around half were seen once. About 9.9 milliliters of peripheral blood were drawn from each donor.

Material for sequencing was blood. The chain carries TRBV6-6 and TRBJ1-4; D gene uncertain. This sequence originates from a woman aged 40 to 55 in good health. DNA for the CDR3: TGTGCCAGCAGTACCGGCGAGTCCGTGACTAATGAAAAACTGTTTTTT. Residues: CASSTGESVTNEKLFF.